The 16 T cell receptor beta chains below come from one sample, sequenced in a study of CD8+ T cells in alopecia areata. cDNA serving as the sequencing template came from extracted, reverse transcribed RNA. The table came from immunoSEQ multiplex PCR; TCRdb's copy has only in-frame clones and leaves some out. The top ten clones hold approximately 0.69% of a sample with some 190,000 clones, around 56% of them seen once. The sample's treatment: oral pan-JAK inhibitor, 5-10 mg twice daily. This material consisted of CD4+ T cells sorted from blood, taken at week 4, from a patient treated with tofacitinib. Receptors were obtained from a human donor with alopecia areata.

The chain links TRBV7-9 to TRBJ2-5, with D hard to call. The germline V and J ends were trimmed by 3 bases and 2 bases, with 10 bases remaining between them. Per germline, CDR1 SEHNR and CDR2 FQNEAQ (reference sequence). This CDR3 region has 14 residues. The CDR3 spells CASSFDLRQETQYF. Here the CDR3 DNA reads TGTGCCAGCAGCTTTGACTTACGGCAAGAGACCCAGTACTTC.

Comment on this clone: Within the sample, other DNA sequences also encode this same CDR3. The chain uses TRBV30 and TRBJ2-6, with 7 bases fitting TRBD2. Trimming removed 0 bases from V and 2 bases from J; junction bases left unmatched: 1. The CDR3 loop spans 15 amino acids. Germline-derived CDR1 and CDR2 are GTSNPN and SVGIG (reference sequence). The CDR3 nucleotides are TGTGCCTGGAGTGTTGGGGGGGCTGGGGCCAACGTCCTGACTTTC. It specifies CAWSVGGAGANVLTF. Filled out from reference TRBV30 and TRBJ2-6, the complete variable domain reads SQTIHQWPATLVQPVGSPLSLECTVEGTSNPNLYWYRQAAGRGLQLLFYSVGIGQISSEVPQNLSASRPQDRQFILSSKKLLLSDSGFYLCAWSVGGAGANVLTFGAGSRLTVL.

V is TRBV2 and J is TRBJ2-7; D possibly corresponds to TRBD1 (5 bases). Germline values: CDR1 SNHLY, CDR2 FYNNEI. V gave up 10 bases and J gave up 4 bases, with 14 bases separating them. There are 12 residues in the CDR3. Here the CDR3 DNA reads TGTGCCACCCGGCAGGGTGAGTACGAGCAGTACTTC. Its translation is CATRQGEYEQYF.

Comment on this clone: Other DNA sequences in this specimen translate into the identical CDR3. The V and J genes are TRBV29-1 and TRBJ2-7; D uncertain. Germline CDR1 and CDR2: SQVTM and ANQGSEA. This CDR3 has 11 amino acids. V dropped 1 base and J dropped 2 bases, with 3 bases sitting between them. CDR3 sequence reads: CSVEVAYEQYF. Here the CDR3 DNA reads TGCAGCGTTGAAGTGGCCTACGAGCAGTACTTC.

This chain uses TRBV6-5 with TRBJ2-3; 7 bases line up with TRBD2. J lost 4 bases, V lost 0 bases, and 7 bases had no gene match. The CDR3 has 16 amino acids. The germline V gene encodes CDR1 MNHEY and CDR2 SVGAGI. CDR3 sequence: CASSYSTRGSADTQYF. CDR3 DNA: TGTGCCAGCAGTTACTCGACACGCGGGAGTGCAGATACGCAGTATTTT.

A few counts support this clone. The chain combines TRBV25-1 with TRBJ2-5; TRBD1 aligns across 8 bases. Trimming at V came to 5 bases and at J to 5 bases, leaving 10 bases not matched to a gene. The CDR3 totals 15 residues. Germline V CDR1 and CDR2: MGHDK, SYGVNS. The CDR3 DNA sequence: TGTGCCAGCAGTCTCAGACAGGGGATGTTCGAGACCCAGTACTTC. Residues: CASSLRQGMFETQYF.

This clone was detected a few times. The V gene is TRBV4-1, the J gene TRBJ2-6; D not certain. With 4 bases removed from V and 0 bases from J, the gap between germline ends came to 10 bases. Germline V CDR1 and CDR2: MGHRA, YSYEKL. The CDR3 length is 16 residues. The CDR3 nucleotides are TGCGCCAGCAGCCGTAGATTTACCTCTGGGGCCAACGTCCTGACTTTC. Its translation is CASSRRFTSGANVLTF.

CDR3 DNA sequence: TGTGCCAGCAGCCGGGGGTTAGGAAACACCATATATTTT. It yields the protein CASSRGLGNTIYF. V and J are TRBV7-2 and TRBJ1-3; TRBD1 is a possible D gene (5 bases). The V end lost 5 bases, the J end lost 4 bases, and 9 bases lay between the germline ends. The length of the CDR3 is 13 residues. The germline V gene has CDR1 SGHTA and CDR2 FQGNSA.

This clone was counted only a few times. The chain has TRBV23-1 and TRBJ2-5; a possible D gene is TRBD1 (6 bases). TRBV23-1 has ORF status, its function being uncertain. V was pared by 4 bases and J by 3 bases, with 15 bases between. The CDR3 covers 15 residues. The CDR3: CASSRKTGLKETQYF. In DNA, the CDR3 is TGCGCCAGCAGTCGGAAAACAGGGCTGAAAGAGACCCAGTACTTC.

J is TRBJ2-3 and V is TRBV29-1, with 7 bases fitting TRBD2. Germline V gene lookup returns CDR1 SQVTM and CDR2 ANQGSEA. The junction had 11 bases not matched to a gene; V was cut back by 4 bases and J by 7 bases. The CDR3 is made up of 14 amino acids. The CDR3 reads CSVADPNGRYTQYF. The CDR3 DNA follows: TGCAGCGTTGCCGATCCTAACGGGAGGTATACGCAGTATTTT.

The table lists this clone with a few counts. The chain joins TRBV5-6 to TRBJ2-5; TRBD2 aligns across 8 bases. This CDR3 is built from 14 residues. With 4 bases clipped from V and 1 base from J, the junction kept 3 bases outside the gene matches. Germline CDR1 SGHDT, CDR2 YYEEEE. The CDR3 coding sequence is TGTGCCAGCAGCCCCGGGGGGGCCCAAGAGACCCAGTACTTC. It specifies CASSPGGAQETQYF.

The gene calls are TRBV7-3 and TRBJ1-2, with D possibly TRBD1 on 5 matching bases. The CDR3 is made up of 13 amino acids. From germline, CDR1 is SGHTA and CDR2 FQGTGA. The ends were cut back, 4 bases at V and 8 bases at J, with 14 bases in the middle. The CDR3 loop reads CASSYNPGLGYTF. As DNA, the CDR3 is TGTGCCAGCAGCTATAACCCAGGGTTGGGCTACACCTTC. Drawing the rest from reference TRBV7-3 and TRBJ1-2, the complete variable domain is GAGVSQTPSNKVTEKGKYVELRCDPISGHTALYWYRQSLGQGPEFLIYFQGTGAADDSGLPNDRFFAVRPEGSVSTLKIQRTERGDSAVYLCASSYNPGLGYTFGSGTRLTVV.

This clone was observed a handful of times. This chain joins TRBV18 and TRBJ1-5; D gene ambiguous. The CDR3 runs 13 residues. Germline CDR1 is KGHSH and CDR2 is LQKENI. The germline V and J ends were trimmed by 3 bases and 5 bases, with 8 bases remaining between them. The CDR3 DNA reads TGTGCCAGCTCACCTTTCGCGGATCAGCCCCAGCATTTT. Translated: CASSPFADQPQHF. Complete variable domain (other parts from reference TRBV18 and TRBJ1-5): NAGVMQNPRHLVRRRGQEARLRCSPMKGHSHVYWYRQLPEEGLKFMVYLQKENIIDESGMPKERFSAEFPKEGPSILRIQQVVRGDSAAYFCASSPFADQPQHFGDGTRLSIL.

The DNA of the CDR3 is TGTGCCTGGAGTGTAGGAGGGCAGTCCTACGAGCAGTACTTC. Its protein is CAWSVGGQSYEQYF. V is TRBV30 and J is TRBJ2-7; D perhaps matches TRBD2 (6 bases). Germline CDR1 and CDR2: GTSNPN and SVGIG (reference sequence). This CDR3 spans 14 amino acids. V shed 0 bases and J shed 1 base, with 10 bases lying between them.

CDR3 region: CASSFLTYEQYF. In nucleotides, the CDR3 is TGTGCCAGCAGCTTTTTAACCTACGAGCAGTACTTC. The rearrangement links TRBV11-2 to TRBJ2-7; no clear D. CDR1 and CDR2 from the germline V gene are SGHAT and FQNNGV. The CDR3 length is 12 residues. Between the trimmed V and J ends, which lost 3 bases and 2 bases, there was a span of 5 bases.

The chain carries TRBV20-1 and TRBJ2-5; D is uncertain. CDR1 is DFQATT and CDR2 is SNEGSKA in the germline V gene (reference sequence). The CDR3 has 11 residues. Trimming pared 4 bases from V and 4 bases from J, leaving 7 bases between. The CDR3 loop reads CSAMPRETQYF. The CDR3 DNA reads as TGCAGTGCTATGCCCCGAGAGACCCAGTACTTC.